The present TCR beta chain was sequenced within a study of OX40 agonist ivuxolimab in advanced cancers. Some clones are missing from TCRdb's copy, which holds only in-frame ones; the method was immunoSEQ multiplex PCR. Seen here are fewer than 85,000 clones, about 92% observed once, and the top ten hold 10%. Patients were excluded for autoimmune disease history or systemic immunosuppression. Blood got drawn at baseline, again on cycle 4 day 1, and then on cycle 7 day 1. This specimen consisted of CD4+ or CD8+ T cells sorted from blood, obtained in a trial of the OX40 agonist ivuxolimab. This sequence was found in an adult with an advanced solid tumor such as melanoma, head and neck, liver or kidney cancer.

The chain's CDR3 is CASSAGTGENSPLHF. CDR3 coding DNA: TGCGCCAGCAGCGCCGGGACAGGGGAAAATTCACCCCTCCACTTT. The rearrangement uses TRBV4-3 and TRBJ1-6, with TRBD1 matching over 10 bases. The germline V gene encodes CDR1 LGHNA and CDR2 YSLEER. This CDR3 has 15 residues. After removal of 5 bases from V and 7 bases from J, the junction contained 5 bases not matched to a gene.